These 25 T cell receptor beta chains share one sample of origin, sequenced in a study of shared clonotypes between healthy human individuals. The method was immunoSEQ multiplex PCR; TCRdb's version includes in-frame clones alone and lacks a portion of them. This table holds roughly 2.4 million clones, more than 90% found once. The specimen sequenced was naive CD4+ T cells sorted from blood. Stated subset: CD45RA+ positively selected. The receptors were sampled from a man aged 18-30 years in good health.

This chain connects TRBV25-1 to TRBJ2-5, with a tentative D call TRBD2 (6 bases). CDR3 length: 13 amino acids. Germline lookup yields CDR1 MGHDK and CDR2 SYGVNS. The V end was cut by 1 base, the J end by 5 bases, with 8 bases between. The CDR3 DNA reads TGTGCCAGCAGTGAATTAGCGGTTGAGACCCAGTACTTC. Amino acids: CASSELAVETQYF. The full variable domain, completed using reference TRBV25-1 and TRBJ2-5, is EADIYQTPRYLVIGTGKKITLECSQTMGHDKMYWYQQDPGMELHLIHYSYGVNSTEKGDLSSESTVSRIRTEHFPLTLESARPSHTSQYLCASSELAVETQYFGPGTRLLVL.

The CDR3 region is CASSVMPGFSGNTIYF. Here the CDR3 DNA reads TGTGCCAGCAGCGTGATGCCCGGGTTTTCTGGAAACACCATATATTTT. J is TRBJ1-3 and V is TRBV9; D is unresolved. The CDR3 has 16 residues. V gave up 2 bases and J gave up 1 base, with 13 bases separating them. Germline values: CDR1 SGDLS, CDR2 YYNGEE. Looking up the rest from reference TRBV9 and TRBJ1-3 gives the full variable domain: DSGVTQTPKHLITATGQRVTLRCSPRSGDLSVYWYQQSLDQGLQFLIQYYNGEERAKGNILERFSAQQFPDLHSELNLSSLELGDSALYFCASSVMPGFSGNTIYFGEGSWLTVV.

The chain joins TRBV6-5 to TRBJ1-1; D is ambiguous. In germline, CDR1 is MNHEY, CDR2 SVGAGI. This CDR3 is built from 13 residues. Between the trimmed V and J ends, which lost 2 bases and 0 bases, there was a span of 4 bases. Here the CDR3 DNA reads TGTGCCAGCAGTTACGCTTTGAACACTGAAGCTTTCTTT. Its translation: CASSYALNTEAFF.

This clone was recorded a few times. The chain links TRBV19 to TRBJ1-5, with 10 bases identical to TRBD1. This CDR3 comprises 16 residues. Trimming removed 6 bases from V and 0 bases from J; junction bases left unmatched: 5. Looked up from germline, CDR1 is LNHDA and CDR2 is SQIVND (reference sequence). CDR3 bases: TGTGCCAGTAGAGACAGGGGGCTTAATAGCAATCAGCCCCAGCATTTT. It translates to CASRDRGLNSNQPQHF. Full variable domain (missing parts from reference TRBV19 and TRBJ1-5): DGGITQSPKYLFRKEGQNVTLSCEQNLNHDAMYWYRQDPGQGLRLIYYSQIVNDFQKGDIAEGYSVSREKKESFPLTVTSAQKNPTAFYLCASRDRGLNSNQPQHFGDGTRLSIL.

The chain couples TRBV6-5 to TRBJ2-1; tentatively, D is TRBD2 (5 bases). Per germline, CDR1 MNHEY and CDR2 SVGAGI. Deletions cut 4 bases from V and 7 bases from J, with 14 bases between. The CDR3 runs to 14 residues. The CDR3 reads CASSWGVTGNEQFF. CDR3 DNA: TGTGCCAGCAGTTGGGGAGTAACGGGTAATGAGCAGTTCTTC.

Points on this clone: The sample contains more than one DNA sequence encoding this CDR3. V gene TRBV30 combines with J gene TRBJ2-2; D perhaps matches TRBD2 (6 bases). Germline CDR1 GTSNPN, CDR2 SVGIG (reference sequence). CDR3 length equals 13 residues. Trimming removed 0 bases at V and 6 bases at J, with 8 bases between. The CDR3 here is CAWSVRRAGELFF. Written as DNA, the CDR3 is TGTGCCTGGAGTGTACGGAGGGCCGGGGAGCTGTTTTTT.

The CDR3 protein is CASSLTYEQYF. The CDR3 DNA is TGTGCCAGCAGCTTAACTTACGAGCAGTACTTC. The rearrangement links TRBV7-6 to TRBJ2-7, with D unresolved. The CDR3 is made up of 11 amino acids. From germline, CDR1 is SGHVS and CDR2 FNYEAQ. With 2 bases removed from V and 4 bases from J, the gap between germline ends came to 3 bases.

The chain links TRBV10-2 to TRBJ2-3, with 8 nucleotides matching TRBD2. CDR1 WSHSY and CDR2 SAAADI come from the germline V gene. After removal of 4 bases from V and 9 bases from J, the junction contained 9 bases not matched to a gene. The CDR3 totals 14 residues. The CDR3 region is CASSGPGAGGTQYF. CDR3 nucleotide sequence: TGCGCCAGCAGTGGCCCCGGGGCGGGAGGCACGCAGTATTTT.

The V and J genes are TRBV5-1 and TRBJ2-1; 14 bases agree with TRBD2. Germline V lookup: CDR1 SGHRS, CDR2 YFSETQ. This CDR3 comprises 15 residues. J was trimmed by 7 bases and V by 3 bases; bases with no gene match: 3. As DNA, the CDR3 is TGCGCCAGCAGCTCGGGACTAGCGGGAGAAAATGAGCAGTTCTTC. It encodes CASSSGLAGENEQFF.

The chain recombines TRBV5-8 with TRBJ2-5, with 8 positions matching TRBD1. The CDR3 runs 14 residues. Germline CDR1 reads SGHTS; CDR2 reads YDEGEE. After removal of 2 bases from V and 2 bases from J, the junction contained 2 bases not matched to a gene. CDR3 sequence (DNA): TGTGCCAGCAGCTTAGGGGACAGGCAAGAGACCCAGTACTTC. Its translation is CASSLGDRQETQYF. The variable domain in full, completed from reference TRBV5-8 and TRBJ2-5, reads EAGVTQSPTHLIKTRGQQATLRCSPISGHTSVYWYQQALGLGLQFLLWYDEGEERNRGNFPPRFSGRQFPNYSSELNVNALELEDSALYLCASSLGDRQETQYFGPGTRLLVL.

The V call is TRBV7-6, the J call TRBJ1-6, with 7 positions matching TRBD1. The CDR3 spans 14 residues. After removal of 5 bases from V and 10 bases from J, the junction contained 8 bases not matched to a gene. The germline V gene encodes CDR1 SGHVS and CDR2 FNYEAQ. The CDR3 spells CASSPSTGASPLHF. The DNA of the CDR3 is TGTGCCAGCAGCCCCAGTACAGGGGCCTCACCCCTCCACTTT.

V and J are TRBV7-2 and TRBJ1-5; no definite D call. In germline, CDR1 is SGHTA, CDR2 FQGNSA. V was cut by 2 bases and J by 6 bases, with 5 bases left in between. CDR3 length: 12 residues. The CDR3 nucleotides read TGTGCCAGCAGCTTATTCGGTCAGCCCCAGCATTTT. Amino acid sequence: CASSLFGQPQHF.

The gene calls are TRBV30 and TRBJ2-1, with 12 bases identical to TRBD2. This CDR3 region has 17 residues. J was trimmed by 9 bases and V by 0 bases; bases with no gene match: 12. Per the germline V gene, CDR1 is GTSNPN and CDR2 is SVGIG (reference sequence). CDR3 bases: TGTGCCTGGAGTGTACAGAGGACTAGCGGGAAGGGAGTTGAGCAGTTCTTC. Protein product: CAWSVQRTSGKGVEQFF.

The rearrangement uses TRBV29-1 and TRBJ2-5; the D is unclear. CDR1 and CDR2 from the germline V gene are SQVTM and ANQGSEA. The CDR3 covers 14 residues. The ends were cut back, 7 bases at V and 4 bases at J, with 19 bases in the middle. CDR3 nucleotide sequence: TGCAGCGCCCTCACGCCTGGGATCGGAGAGACCCAGTACTTC. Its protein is CSALTPGIGETQYF. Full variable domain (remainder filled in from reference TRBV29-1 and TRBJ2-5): SAVISQKPSRDICQRGTSLTIQCQVDSQVTMMFWYRQQPGQSLTLIATANQGSEATYESGFVIDKFPISRPNLTFSTLTVSNMSPEDSSIYLCSALTPGIGETQYFGPGTRLLVL.

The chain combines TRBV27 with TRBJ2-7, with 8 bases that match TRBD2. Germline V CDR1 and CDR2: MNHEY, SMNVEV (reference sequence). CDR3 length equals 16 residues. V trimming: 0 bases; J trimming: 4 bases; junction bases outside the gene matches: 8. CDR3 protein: CASSLSGRGAIYEQYF. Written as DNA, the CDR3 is TGTGCCAGCAGTTTATCTGGGCGGGGGGCTATATACGAGCAGTACTTC.

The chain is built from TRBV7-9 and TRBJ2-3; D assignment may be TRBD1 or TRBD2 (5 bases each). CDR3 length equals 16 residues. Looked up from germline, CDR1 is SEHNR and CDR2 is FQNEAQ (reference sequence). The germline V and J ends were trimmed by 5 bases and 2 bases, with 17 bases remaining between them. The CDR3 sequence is CASSPREGKNTDTQYF. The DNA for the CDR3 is TGTGCCAGCAGCCCTCGCGAGGGGAAAAACACAGATACGCAGTATTTT.

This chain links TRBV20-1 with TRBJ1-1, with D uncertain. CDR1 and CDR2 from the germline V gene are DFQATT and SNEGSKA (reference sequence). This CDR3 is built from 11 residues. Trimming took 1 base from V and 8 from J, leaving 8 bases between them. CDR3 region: CSARAGPEAFF. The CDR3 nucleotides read TGCAGTGCTAGAGCAGGCCCCGAAGCTTTCTTT.

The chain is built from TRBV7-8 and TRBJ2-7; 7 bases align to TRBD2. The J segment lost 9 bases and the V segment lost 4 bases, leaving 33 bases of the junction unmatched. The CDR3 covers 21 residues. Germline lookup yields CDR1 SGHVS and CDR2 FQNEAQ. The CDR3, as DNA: TGTGCCAGCAGCTCCCTCCCCCGGGGTACCCCTACAAGGATTGGTCCGGGGGGGCAGTACTTC. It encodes CASSSLPRGTPTRIGPGGQYF.

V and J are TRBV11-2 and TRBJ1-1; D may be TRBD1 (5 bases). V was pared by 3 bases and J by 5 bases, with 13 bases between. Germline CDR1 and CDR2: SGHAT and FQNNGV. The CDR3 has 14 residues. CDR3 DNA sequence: TGTGCCAGCAGCTTCCGGGGGGGAATGACTGAAGCTTTCTTT. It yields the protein CASSFRGGMTEAFF. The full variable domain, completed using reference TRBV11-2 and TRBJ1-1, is EAGVAQSPRYKIIEKRQSVAFWCNPISGHATLYWYQQILGQGPKLLIQFQNNGVVDDSQLPKDRFSAERLKGVDSTLKIQPAKLEDSAVYLCASSFRGGMTEAFFGQGTRLTVV.

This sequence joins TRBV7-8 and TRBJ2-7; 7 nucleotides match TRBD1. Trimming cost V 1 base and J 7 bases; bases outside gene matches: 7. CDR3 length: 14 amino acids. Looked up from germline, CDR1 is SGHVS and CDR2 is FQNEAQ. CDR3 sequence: CASSLGAGGREQYF. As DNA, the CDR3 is TGTGCCAGCAGCTTAGGGGCAGGGGGAAGGGAGCAGTACTTC.

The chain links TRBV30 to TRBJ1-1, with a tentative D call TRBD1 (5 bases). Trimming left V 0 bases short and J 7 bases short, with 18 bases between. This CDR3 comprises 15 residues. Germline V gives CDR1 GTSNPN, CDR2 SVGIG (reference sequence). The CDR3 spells CAWSVRMGVGREAFF. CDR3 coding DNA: TGTGCCTGGAGTGTAAGGATGGGGGTCGGCCGTGAAGCTTTCTTT.

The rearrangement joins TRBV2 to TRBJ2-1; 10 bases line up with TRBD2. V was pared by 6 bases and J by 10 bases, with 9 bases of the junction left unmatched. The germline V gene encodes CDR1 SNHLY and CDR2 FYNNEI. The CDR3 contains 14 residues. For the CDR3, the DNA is TGTGCCAGCAGGGCTAGCGGGAGCTTGGGGGAGCAGTTCTTC. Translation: CASRASGSLGEQFF.

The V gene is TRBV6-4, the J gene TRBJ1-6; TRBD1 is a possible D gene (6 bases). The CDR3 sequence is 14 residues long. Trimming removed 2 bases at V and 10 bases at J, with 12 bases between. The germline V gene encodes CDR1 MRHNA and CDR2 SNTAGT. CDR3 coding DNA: TGTGCCAGCAGTGACCCAGGGGCGGGCTCACCCCTCCACTTT. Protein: CASSDPGAGSPLHF.

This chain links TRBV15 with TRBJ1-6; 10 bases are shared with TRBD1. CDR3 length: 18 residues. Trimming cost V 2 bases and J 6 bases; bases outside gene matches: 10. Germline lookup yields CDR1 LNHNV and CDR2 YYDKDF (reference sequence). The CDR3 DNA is TGTGCCACCAGCAGACAGCGAACCGGGACAGGGGTTAATTCACCCCTCCACTTT. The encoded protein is CATSRQRTGTGVNSPLHF.

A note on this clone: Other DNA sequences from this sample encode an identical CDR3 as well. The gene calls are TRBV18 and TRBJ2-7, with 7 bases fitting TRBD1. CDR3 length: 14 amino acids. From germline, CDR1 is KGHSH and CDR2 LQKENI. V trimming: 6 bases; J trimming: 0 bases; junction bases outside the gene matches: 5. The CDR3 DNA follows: TGTGCCAGCTCGCTACAGGGGAGCTCCTACGAGCAGTACTTC. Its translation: CASSLQGSSYEQYF.